This T cell receptor (beta chain) was profiled in a study of CD8+ T cells in alopecia areata. Regarding the study as a whole: Higher clonality than in normal scalp was seen in lesional scalp, especially alopecia totalis/universalis.

A remark on this clone: The antigen is not known.

This CDR3 has 12 residues. Germline CDR1 reads SGHRS; CDR2 reads YFSETQ. V was trimmed by 6 bases and J by 6 bases, leaving 9 bases between them. cDNA prepared by RNA extraction and subsequent reverse transcription served as the template for sequencing. Libraries were prepared by immunoSEQ multiplex PCR; TCRdb keeps only in-frame clonotypes and omits some of them. The table lists 130,000 to 150,000 clones, approximately 51% of them singletons. The TCR sequence derives from a human donor with alopecia areata. The chain uses TRBV5-1 and TRBJ2-2, with unresolved D. The sample was CD4+ T cells sorted from blood, taken at week 0. The CDR3 DNA reads as TGCGCCAGCACCCATGTGCCCGGGGAGCTGTTTTTT. This codes for CASTHVPGELFF. Filled out from reference TRBV5-1 and TRBJ2-2, the complete variable domain reads KAGVTQTPRYLIKTRGQQVTLSCSPISGHRSVSWYQQTPGQGLQFLFEYFSETQRNKGNFPGRFSGRQFSNSRSEMNVSTLELGDSALYLCASTHVPGELFFGEGSRLTVL.